This T cell receptor beta chain derives from a study of T cell repertoires in cytomegalovirus infection. On the study more broadly: Based on public TCR beta signatures, there were indications of CMV infection and of a matching HLA type.

MiXCR, applied by TCRdb to the reads, yields one record per CDR3 protein. The repertoire holds about 110,000 distinct CDR3 sequences, over 30% seen once, with around two fifths in the top ten. This clonotype was counted once. Its antigen is unknown. This sequence originates from a human donor in good health (CMV status not recorded). Some clones in this sample may be carry-over from other donors' samples. Sequencing was performed on CD8+ T cells from cultured PBMCs, taken from culture after CMV antigen stimulation.

Written as DNA, the CDR3 is TGTGCCAGTATTACCCAGGTTGGCGGGGGCACCGGGGAGCTGTTTTTT. This translates into CASITQVGGGTGELFF. The genes are TRBV19 and TRBJ2-2, with 7 bases that match TRBD2. This CDR3 has 16 residues. The trim removed 7 bases at V and 4 bases at J, leaving 12 bases unmatched. CDR1 and CDR2 from the germline V gene are LNHDA and SQIVND (reference sequence).